This is a list of T cell receptor beta chains from one sample in a study of Graves' ophthalmopathy and Graves' hyperthyroidism. One entry per CDR3 protein results from TCRdb running MiXCR on the multiplex PCR reads. In the table there are 660,000 or so distinct CDR3 sequences, about two fifths of which are singletons. Sequenced material: peripheral blood. The receptors were sampled from an adult man with Graves' ophthalmopathy. Both conserved end residues are part of each CDR3. The D gene is left open where the match is weak.

v_gene,d_gene,j_gene,CDR3aa
TRBV11-2,NA,TRBJ1-4,CASSFGAGKLFF
TRBV19,TRBD1,TRBJ1-2,CASIGDRPLWLTF
TRBV2,NA,TRBJ2-2,CASSGETAGELFF
TRBV6-4,NA,TRBJ1-5,CASSDSFQGSQPQHF
TRBV29-1,NA,TRBJ2-7,CSVAGPYDYEQYF
TRBV2,NA,TRBJ1-5,CASSPPSGYQPQHF
TRBV29-1,NA,TRBJ1-1,CSVVSGGAFF
TRBV6-5,TRBD1,TRBJ1-4,CASSNRGTNEKLFF
TRBV6-4,NA,TRBJ2-3,CASSEEGSTDTQYF
TRBV12-3/TRBV12-4,TRBD1,TRBJ2-5,CASSRTGGQTQYF
TRBV5-1,NA,TRBJ2-7,CASSLDSRWNEQYF
TRBV7-8,TRBD1,TRBJ1-1,CASSLVAGGNTEAFF
TRBV10-3,TRBD2,TRBJ2-7,CASSYPAGGPVHEQYF
TRBV12-3/TRBV12-4,TRBD2,TRBJ2-3,CASSFGATSGLSADTQYF
TRBV10-3,NA,TRBJ2-7,CAISDLTEQYF
TRBV4-3,NA,TRBJ2-2,CASSQAGLSDTGELFF
TRBV5-5,TRBD2,TRBJ2-5,CASSLAFGAAGGQETQYF
TRBV19,TRBD1,TRBJ2-6,CASSLLETGGAGANVLTF
TRBV29-1,TRBD1,TRBJ1-1,CSVGFEGATEAFF
TRBV29-1,NA,TRBJ1-5,CSVEAGSNQPQHF
TRBV11-2,TRBD1,TRBJ1-4,CASSSLQGKLTNEKLFF
TRBV29-1,TRBD1,TRBJ1-1,CSVTGVSTEAFF
TRBV29-1,TRBD1,TRBJ1-5,CSLGGIARPQHF
TRBV7-9,NA,TRBJ1-1,CASSSWGPVNTEAFF
TRBV10-3,NA,TRBJ2-3,CASTNTDTQYF
TRBV2,TRBD2,TRBJ2-7,CASKLLAGKTYEQYF
TRBV29-1,NA,TRBJ2-7,CSVEVRVGEQYF
TRBV7-2,TRBD1,TRBJ1-2,CASSLDPPTGKNGYTF
TRBV25-1,NA,TRBJ1-6,CASSVPGRGRNSPLHF
TRBV11-2,NA,TRBJ1-2,CASSHLRMRRQEEDGYTF
TRBV2,NA,TRBJ1-3,CASRQQGPRGNTIYF
TRBV19,NA,TRBJ1-1,CASSIGRQYTEAFF
TRBV15,TRBD1,TRBJ2-5,CATSSSGQGQETQYF
TRBV11-2,NA,TRBJ2-1,CASSFSSVSYNEQFF
TRBV10-2,TRBD1,TRBJ1-2,CASSLDREYTF
TRBV12-3/TRBV12-4,NA,TRBJ1-2,CASSPTGPYGYTF
TRBV11-1,NA,TRBJ1-4,CASRPPGGGTNEKLFF
TRBV5-8,NA,TRBJ1-1,CASSPWGTTEAFF
TRBV19,TRBD1,TRBJ1-2,CASSPGQAGNYGYTF
TRBV20-1,TRBD1,TRBJ2-7,CSARGTGFEGEQYF
TRBV10-3,NA,TRBJ1-1,CASSEASRGGEAFF
TRBV7-2,NA,TRBJ1-4,CASSLVPDEKLFF
TRBV5-1,NA,TRBJ2-6,CASRIVSGANVLTF
TRBV29-1,NA,TRBJ1-5,CSVGWGRGAQHF
TRBV12-3/TRBV12-4,NA,TRBJ2-2,CASSLQDPGELFF
TRBV10-3,TRBD1,TRBJ2-7,CASSEATGQGASEQYF
TRBV7-9,NA,TRBJ1-4,CATETLGAPDEKLFF
TRBV10-3,TRBD1,TRBJ1-6,CAISDGTGVYSPLHF
TRBV24-1,NA,TRBJ2-3,CATSDLRDTQYF
TRBV29-1,TRBD2,TRBJ2-7,CSLELAGEYEQYF